This T cell receptor beta chain is from a study of blood T cell repertoires in COVID-19. The wider study: Sites in the United States, Italy and Spain provided acute and convalescent COVID-19 samples. Sample material is recorded as cDNA or gDNA derived from T cells, B-cell-depleted T cells, or PBMCs.

How the authors handled the data: Reference gene primers were amplified, and this amplification served to estimate nucleated cell counts. The assay was immunoSEQ multiplex PCR, and TCRdb's table has in-frame clones only and misses some. D and trimming were read from the DNA, whereas the V and J calls and clone size are those reported in that table. The repertoire holds approximately 150,000 clones, approximately 90% seen once, with about 4.2% in the top ten. Per the germline V gene, CDR1 is ENHRY and CDR2 is SYGVKD. The trim removed 5 bases at V and 2 bases at J, leaving 3 bases unmatched. The CDR3 runs to 14 residues.

The sequence derives from an older woman with active or convalescent COVID-19. The chain carries TRBV10-3 and TRBJ1-5; 7 bases are a match to TRBD1. The sequenced material came from peripheral blood. The CDR3 reads CAISSDRGNQPQHF. The CDR3 nucleotides read TGTGCCATCAGTTCAGACAGGGGCAATCAGCCCCAGCATTTT.